The 20 T cell receptor beta chains given below trace back to one sample, sequenced in a study of T cells in Graves' hyperthyroidism and ophthalmopathy. The investigators amplified TCR beta CDR3 regions from RNA transcripts. The HTBI primer set drove a first-round RT-PCR of the TCR CDR3. From the multiplex PCR reads, TCRdb called clonotypes with MiXCR, one entry per CDR3 protein. The profile shows hundreds of thousands of distinct CDR3 sequences, around 38% of them singletons. Sequencing was carried out using blood. The receptors shown here come from a young man with Graves' hyperthyroidism.

This clonotype was picked up one time. A read error may explain this, as a much larger clone is one base away. The chain recombines TRBV7-9 with TRBJ1-2, with D tentatively TRBD1 (5 bases). Germline CDR1 reads SEHNR; CDR2 reads FQNEAQ (reference sequence). This CDR3 is 14 amino acids long. The CDR3 bases are TGTGCCAACAGCGTTGGTTTCGGGGACGGAGGCTACACCTTC. Translated: CANSVGFGDGGYTF.

This clonotype has a count of ten or more. The chain has TRBV3-1 and TRBJ1-4; tentative D call: TRBD1 (6 bases). V dropped 3 bases and J dropped 3 bases, with 14 bases sitting between them. CDR3 length: 16 residues. Germline CDR1 and CDR2: LGHDT and YNNKEL (reference sequence). The CDR3 bases are TGTGCCAGCAGCCAGTCTTTTCGGACAGCTAATGAAAAACTGTTTTTT. Its translation: CASSQSFRTANEKLFF.

This clonotype was seen many times. The CDR3 DNA is TGTGCCAGCAGTGGTCTAGTCAGCCACTACGAGCAGTACTTC. Translating gives CASSGLVSHYEQYF. The chain combines TRBV2 with TRBJ2-7; no clear D gene. V lost 4 bases and J 3 bases, leaving 13 bases between the germline ends. From germline, CDR1 is SNHLY and CDR2 FYNNEI. This CDR3 comprises 14 residues.

This clonotype was found a few times. The chain joins TRBV6-5 to TRBJ1-2; weak D call: TRBD1 (6 bases). Deletions cut 6 bases from V and 3 bases from J, with 17 bases between. Per the germline V gene, CDR1 is MNHEY and CDR2 is SVGAGI. This CDR3 spans 15 amino acids. This CDR3 reads CASRPFTGSDYGYTF. Written as DNA, the CDR3 is TGTGCCAGCAGACCCTTTACAGGGTCAGACTATGGCTACACCTTC.

This clonotype has a count of ten or more. The gene calls are TRBV12-3 or TRBV12-4 and TRBJ2-7; no firm D call. Trimming removed 1 base from V and 4 bases from J, with 5 bases in between. CDR3 size: 12 residues. The CDR3 reads CASSLVRYEQYF. In nucleotides, the CDR3 is TGTGCCAGCAGTTTAGTCAGATACGAGCAGTACTTC.

This clonotype was seen at least ten times. The CDR3 sequence is CASSLTSMETQYF. In DNA, the CDR3 is TGTGCCAGCAGCTTAACGTCCATGGAGACCCAGTACTTC. V gene TRBV7-3 combines with J gene TRBJ2-5; no reliable D call. The germline V gene encodes CDR1 SGHTA and CDR2 FQGTGA. The V gene lost 0 bases and the J gene lost 5 bases, with 7 bases spanning the gap. There are 13 residues in the CDR3.

This clonotype came up a few times. This chain links TRBV5-4 with TRBJ2-7; 12 bases are a match to TRBD2. V gave up 3 bases and J gave up 5 bases; unmatched junction bases: 6. Germline V gene lookup returns CDR1 SGHNT and CDR2 YYREEE (reference sequence). This CDR3 is 15 amino acids long. Written as DNA, the CDR3 is TGTGCCAGCAGCTCTCTAGCGGGAGGGCCTCACGAGCAGTACTTC. This translates into CASSSLAGGPHEQYF.

Remarks on this clonotype: A clone one base away is much larger, so this may be a read error. The chain joins TRBV5-4 to TRBJ2-7; tentative D call: TRBD1 (5 bases). The CDR3 extends over 13 amino acids. In germline, CDR1 is SGHNT, CDR2 YYREEE (reference sequence). Here the CDR3 DNA reads TGTGCCAACAGCTCGGGCAGGGACTACGAGCAGTACTTC. Its translation is CANSSGRDYEQYF.

This clonotype was counted once. The V gene is TRBV5-2, the J gene TRBJ1-4; the D segment call TRBD1 is taken from the table without a DNA check. TRBV5-2 is flagged as a pseudogene. This CDR3 region has 16 residues. The CDR3 spells CASKRTGLKTNEKLFF. Here the CDR3 DNA reads TGTGCCAGCAAGCGGACAGGGCTGAAGACTAATGAAAAACTGTTTTTT.

V gene TRBV19 combines with J gene TRBJ2-5; 8 nucleotides agree with TRBD2. The CDR3 is 13 residues long. Trimming removed 5 bases from V and 6 bases from J; junction bases left unmatched: 5. Germline CDR1 LNHDA, CDR2 SQIVND (reference sequence). This CDR3 reads CASSQREWKTQYF. For the CDR3, the DNA is TGTGCCAGTAGTCAGCGGGAGTGGAAGACCCAGTACTTC.

Points on this clonotype: A much larger clone is a single base away; this may be a read error. V gene TRBV12-3 or TRBV12-4 combines with J gene TRBJ1-2; TRBD1 matches 8 bases. With V trimmed by 5 bases and J by 10 bases, 9 bases remained unmatched. The CDR3 loop spans 13 amino acids. The CDR3: CASSTGQGPDYTF. The CDR3 region has the DNA TGTGCCAGCAGTACCGGACAGGGACCCGACTACACCTTC.

This clonotype occurred many times. The V and J genes are TRBV24-1 and TRBJ1-1, with a possible D match to TRBD1 (5 bases). CDR3 length equals 14 residues. Germline-derived CDR1 and CDR2 are KGHDR and SFDVKD. V lost 3 bases to trimming and J lost 11 bases, with 18 bases between them. The CDR3 region has the DNA TGTGCCACCAGTGATCCGGGACTCAGAACGGGGGCTTTCTTT. Its translation: CATSDPGLRTGAFF.

In this sample, this clonotype turned up many times. This chain joins TRBV5-1 and TRBJ1-1; D is undetermined. Per germline, CDR1 SGHRS and CDR2 YFSETQ. This CDR3 is built from 12 residues. V shed 5 bases and J shed 3 bases, with 8 bases lying between them. The DNA of the CDR3 is TGCGCCAGCAGTAACTGGGACACTGAAGCTTTCTTT. It yields the protein CASSNWDTEAFF.

As regards this clonotype: This may arise from a read error, as a much more abundant clone is one base away. The rearrangement links TRBV7-9 to TRBJ2-7, with 7 bases aligning to TRBD1. The CDR3 runs to 14 residues. The germline CDR1 and CDR2 sequences are SEHNR and FQNEAQ (reference sequence). After removal of 4 bases from V and 4 bases from J, the junction contained 7 bases not matched to a gene. The CDR3 region has the DNA TGTGCCAGCAGCTCAGCGGACAGGACGTACGAGCAGTACTTC. Translating gives CASSSADRTYEQYF. Variable domain in full (rest from reference TRBV7-9 and TRBJ2-7): DTGVSQNPRHKITKRGQNVTFRCDPISEHNRLYWYRQTLGQGPEFLTYFQNEAQLEKSRLLSDRFSAERPKGSFSTLEIQRTEQGDSAMYLCASSSADRTYEQYFGPGTRLTVT.

This rearrangement joins TRBV7-8 to TRBJ2-7; 9 positions agree with TRBD2. This CDR3 is built from 15 residues. J lost 7 bases, V lost 5 bases, and 12 bases had no gene match. CDR1 and CDR2 (germline): SGHVS, FQNEAQ. The CDR3 spells CASSQDTSGRREQYF. The CDR3 DNA is TGTGCCAGCAGCCAAGATACCAGCGGGAGGAGGGAGCAGTACTTC.

This clonotype has a single count. The J gene is TRBJ2-7, the V gene TRBV2, with 8 bases identical to TRBD2. The assigned J gene may be wrong: the sequence end matches TRBJ2-1 better. Germline V gene lookup returns CDR1 SNHLY and CDR2 FYNNEI. The CDR3 spans 12 residues. The CDR3 is CASTPGGHEQFF. DNA for the CDR3: TGTGCCAGCACCCCGGGAGGGCATGAGCAGTTCTTC.

This clonotype occurred many times. The CDR3 region is CAISEDREEEQYF. The CDR3, as DNA: TGTGCCATCAGCGAGGACAGGGAGGAAGAGCAGTACTTC. V gene TRBV10-3 combines with J gene TRBJ2-7; 8 bases map to TRBD1. Germline loops: CDR1 ENHRY, CDR2 SYGVKD. CDR3 length: 13 amino acids. V dropped 6 bases and J dropped 7; count of bases not matched to a gene: 8.

The V gene is TRBV7-1, the J gene TRBJ2-7; perhaps TRBD2 as D (5 bases). TRBV7-1 is flagged as an ORF with uncertain function. The V and J ends lost 3 bases and 0 bases respectively, with 12 bases between them. The CDR3 totals 15 residues. The DNA for the CDR3 is TGTGCCAGCAGCTCTTGGACGGGGAACTCCTACGAGCAGTACTTC. Translated: CASSSWTGNSYEQYF.

This clonotype appeared many times. The junction differs from germline at one of its ends, possibly a read error. J is TRBJ2-7 and V is TRBV5-1, with 9 bases matching TRBD1. This CDR3 is built from 14 residues. In germline, CDR1 is SGHRS, CDR2 YFSETQ. The chain's CDR3 is CASSLGQGPYEQYF. In DNA, the CDR3 is TGTGCCAGCAGCTTGGGACAGGGACCATACGAGCAGTACTTC. Combining the CDR3 with reference TRBV5-1 and TRBJ2-7 gives the whole variable domain KAGVTQTPRYLIKTRGQQVTLSCSPISGHRSVSWYQQTPGQGLQFLFEYFSETQRNKGNFPGRFSGRQFSNSRSEMNVSTLELGDSALYLCASSLGQGPYEQYFGPGTRLTVT.

The chain carries TRBV7-9 and TRBJ2-7; D possibly uses TRBD1 or TRBD2 (5 bases each). Germline CDR1 and CDR2: SEHNR and FQNEAQ (reference sequence). The CDR3 contains 18 residues. The germline V and J ends were trimmed by 1 base and 4 bases, with 23 bases remaining between them. The DNA of the CDR3 is TGTGCCAGCAGCTTAGTAGGCCCTCCTTACCGAGGGGATTACGAGCAGTACTTC. Amino acids: CASSLVGPPYRGDYEQYF.